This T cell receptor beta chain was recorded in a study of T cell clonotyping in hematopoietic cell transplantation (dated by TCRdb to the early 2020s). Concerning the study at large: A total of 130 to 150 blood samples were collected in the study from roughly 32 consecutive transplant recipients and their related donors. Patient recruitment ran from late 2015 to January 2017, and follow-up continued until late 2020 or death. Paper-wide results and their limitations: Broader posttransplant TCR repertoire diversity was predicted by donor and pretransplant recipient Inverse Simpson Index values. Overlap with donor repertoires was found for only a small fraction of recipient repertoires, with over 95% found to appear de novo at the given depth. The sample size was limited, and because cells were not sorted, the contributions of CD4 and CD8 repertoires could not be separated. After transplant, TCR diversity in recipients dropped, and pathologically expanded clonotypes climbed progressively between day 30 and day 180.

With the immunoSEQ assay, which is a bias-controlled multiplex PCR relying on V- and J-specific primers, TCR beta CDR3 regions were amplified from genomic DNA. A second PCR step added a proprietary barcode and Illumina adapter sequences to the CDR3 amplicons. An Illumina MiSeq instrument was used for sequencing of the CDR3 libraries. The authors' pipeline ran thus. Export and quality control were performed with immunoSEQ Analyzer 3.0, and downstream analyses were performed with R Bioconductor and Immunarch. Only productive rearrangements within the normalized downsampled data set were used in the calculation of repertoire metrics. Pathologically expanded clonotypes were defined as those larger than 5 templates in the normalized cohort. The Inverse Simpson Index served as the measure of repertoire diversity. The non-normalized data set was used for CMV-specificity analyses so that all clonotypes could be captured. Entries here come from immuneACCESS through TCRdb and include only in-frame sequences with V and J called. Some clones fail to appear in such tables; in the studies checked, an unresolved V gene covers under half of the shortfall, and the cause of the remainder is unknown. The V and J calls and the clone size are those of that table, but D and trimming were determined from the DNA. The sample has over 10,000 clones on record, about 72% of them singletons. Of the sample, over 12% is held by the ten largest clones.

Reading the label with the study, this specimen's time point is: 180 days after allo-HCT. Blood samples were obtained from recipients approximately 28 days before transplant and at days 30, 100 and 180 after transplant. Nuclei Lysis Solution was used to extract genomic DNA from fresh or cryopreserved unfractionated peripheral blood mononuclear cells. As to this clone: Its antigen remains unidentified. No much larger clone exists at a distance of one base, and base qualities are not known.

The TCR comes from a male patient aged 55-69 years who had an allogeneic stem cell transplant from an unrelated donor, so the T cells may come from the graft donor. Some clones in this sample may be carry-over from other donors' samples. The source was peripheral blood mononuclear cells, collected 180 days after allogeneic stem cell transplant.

CDR3 loop: CAYRDSYEQYF. The DNA sequence reads TGTGCTTACCGGGACAGCTACGAGCAGTACTTC. The sequence links TRBV30 to TRBJ2-7; 7 nucleotides in the junction match TRBD1. The germline V gene (reference sequence) specifies GTSNPN as CDR1 and SVGIG as CDR2. The cysteine opens and the phenylalanine closes a CDR3 of 11 amino acids. Only the CDR3 region is kept as DNA, spanning 33 bases read in frame from base 1. Supplemented by the reference TRBV30 and TRBJ2-7 proteins around the CDR3, the complete variable domain is SQTIHQWPATLVQPVGSPLSLECTVEGTSNPNLYWYRQAAGRGLQLLFYSVGIGQISSEVPQNLSASRPQDRQFILSSKKLLLSDSGFYLCAYRDSYEQYFGPGTRLTVT.